This T cell receptor beta chain was identified in a study of blood T cell repertoires in COVID-19. Study context: Specimens from acute and convalescent COVID-19 originated in the United States, Italy and Spain. From T cells, B-cell-depleted T cells, or PBMCs came the material, which was cDNA or gDNA.

This clone was seen only a few times. In the study's own analysis: Using reference gene primer amplification, nucleated cell counts were estimated. TCRdb's copy holds only in-frame clones and misses some; the assay was immunoSEQ multiplex PCR. The DNA was the basis for D and trimming; V, J and clone size are from that table. The table includes some 210,000 clones, 84% detected once. Germline loops: CDR1 MDHEN, CDR2 SYDVKM. The CDR3 consists of 13 residues. Trimming stripped 6 bases from V and 1 base from J, with 9 bases between. This sequence joins TRBV28 and TRBJ1-1; the D gene is possibly TRBD1 (5 bases). What was sequenced was peripheral blood. The sequence was collected from a human donor in a cohort sampled during active COVID-19. The CDR3 is CASRGQRNTEAFF. For the CDR3, the DNA is TGTGCCAGCAGAGGACAACGGAACACTGAAGCTTTCTTT. The full variable domain, rest sourced from reference TRBV28 and TRBJ1-1, is DVKVTQSSRYLVKRTGEKVFLECVQDMDHENMFWYRQDPGLGLRLIYFSYDVKMKEKGDIPEGYSVSREKKERFSLILESASTNQTSMYLCASRGQRNTEAFFGQGTRLTVV.